One sample yielded the 2 T cell receptor beta chains listed below, sequenced in a study of OX40 agonist ivuxolimab in advanced cancers. Measured with immunoSEQ multiplex PCR; TCRdb has only the in-frame clones, and not every one. The table includes approximately 83,000 clones, over 70% detected once. Here the sequenced sample was CD4+ or CD8+ T cells sorted from blood, taken in a trial of the OX40 agonist ivuxolimab. The receptors shown here come from an adult with an advanced solid tumor such as melanoma, head and neck, liver or kidney cancer.

Only one count was recorded for this clone. V usage is TRBV9 and J usage is TRBJ2-3, with D perhaps TRBD2 (6 bases). CDR1 and CDR2 (germline): SGDLS, YYNGEE. Between the trimmed V and J ends, which lost 5 bases and 2 bases, there was a span of 12 bases. The CDR3 runs 14 residues. The CDR3 protein is CASRLAADTDTQYF. The CDR3 DNA follows: TGTGCCAGCAGATTAGCGGCGGACACAGATACGCAGTATTTT.

The chain has TRBV6-6 and TRBJ1-1; possibly TRBD1 for D (6 bases). This CDR3 region has 13 residues. Trimming shortened V by 7 bases and J by 5 bases, and 14 bases separated the two germline ends. Germline V gives CDR1 MNHNY, CDR2 SVGAGI (reference sequence). DNA of the CDR3: TGTGCCAGCATTGGCTACAGGGAGACTGAAGCTTTCTTT. Translated: CASIGYRETEAFF.